These 20 T cell receptor beta chains came from one sample sequenced in a study of shared T cell receptors in the human thymus. Profiling relied on immunoSEQ multiplex PCR, and the TCRdb table lists in-frame clones only, not all of them. The sample yields just under 550,000 clones, more than 75% seen once. This same sample was also taken into another study, of human thymus T cells.

Sequencing input: thymocytes. Receptors were obtained from a boy younger than two with a congenital heart defect.

The CDR3 reads CAISPLLTGTSGRAGFADTQYF. The CDR3 nucleotides read TGTGCCATCAGTCCCCTGTTAACCGGGACTAGCGGGAGGGCCGGGTTTGCAGATACGCAGTATTTT. This chain links TRBV10-3 with TRBJ2-3, with 16 bases matching TRBD2. The CDR3 length is 22 residues. The germline gives CDR1 ENHRY, CDR2 SYGVKD. Unmatched junction bases numbered 21, after V lost 5 bases and J lost 4 bases.

The rearrangement joins TRBV7-8 to TRBJ2-2; 9 bases fit TRBD1. The CDR3 has 21 residues. Germline V gene lookup returns CDR1 SGHVS and CDR2 FQNEAQ. V lost 1 base and J lost 0; bases outside the gene matches: 15. CDR3 in amino acids: CASSLVEAGQGKIANTGELFF. CDR3 DNA sequence: TGTGCCAGCAGCTTAGTGGAGGCGGGACAGGGAAAAATCGCGAACACCGGGGAGCTGTTTTTT.

The chain uses TRBV4-3 and TRBJ2-3; D possibly corresponds to TRBD1 (6 bases). Germline V gene sequence: CDR1 LGHNA, CDR2 YSLEER. Trimming stripped 1 base from V and 3 bases from J, with 17 bases between. The CDR3 totals 17 residues. DNA of the CDR3: TGCGCCAGCAGCCAAGCAGAATCCGTACAGGGAACAGATACGCAGTATTTT. Amino acids: CASSQAESVQGTDTQYF.

This chain joins TRBV19 and TRBJ2-2; D may be TRBD1 (5 bases). The germline CDR1 and CDR2 sequences are LNHDA and SQIVND (reference sequence). This CDR3 contains 17 residues. The V and J ends lost 7 bases and 0 bases respectively, with 18 bases between them. The CDR3 is CASNLRGTGPNTGELFF. The CDR3 bases are TGTGCCAGTAACCTAAGGGGAACCGGGCCGAACACCGGGGAGCTGTTTTTT.

A few counts support this clone. The chain is built from TRBV27 and TRBJ2-1; no clear D. The CDR3 spans 11 residues. The V gene's germline CDR1 is MNHEY and CDR2 SMNVEV (reference sequence). Trimming pared 3 bases from V and 10 bases from J, leaving 7 bases between. The CDR3 loop is CASSFSEEQFF. As DNA, the CDR3 is TGTGCCAGCAGTTTCTCTGAGGAGCAGTTCTTC.

This clone has only a few counts. The chain recombines TRBV27 with TRBJ2-5, with a weak D call TRBD1 (5 bases). The J call may be mistaken, given a closer DNA end match to TRBJ2-7. The length of the CDR3 is 16 residues. From germline, CDR1 is MNHEY and CDR2 SMNVEV (reference sequence). For the CDR3, the DNA is TGTGCCAGCAGTTTATCAGGGGTGGGGAAATCCTACGAGCAGTACTTC. As protein: CASSLSGVGKSYEQYF.

The chain combines TRBV6-1 with TRBJ2-1; D not resolved. V lost 1 base to trimming and J lost 9 bases, with 13 bases between them. Per germline, CDR1 MNHNS and CDR2 SASEGT. This CDR3 comprises 14 residues. The CDR3 sequence: CASSEVPVRGEQFF. CDR3 nucleotide sequence: TGTGCCAGCAGTGAAGTGCCAGTTAGAGGTGAGCAGTTCTTC.

The chain joins TRBV29-1 to TRBJ1-1; 12 bases agree with TRBD1. CDR1 and CDR2 from the germline V gene are SQVTM and ANQGSEA. J was trimmed by 3 bases and V by 2 bases; bases with no gene match: 7. The CDR3 loop spans 16 amino acids. The CDR3 sequence is CSVERDRGREDTEAFF. CDR3 sequence (DNA): TGCAGCGTTGAACGGGACAGGGGGCGCGAGGACACTGAAGCTTTCTTT. Full variable domain (remainder filled in from reference TRBV29-1 and TRBJ1-1): SAVISQKPSRDICQRGTSLTIQCQVDSQVTMMFWYRQQPGQSLTLIATANQGSEATYESGFVIDKFPISRPNLTFSTLTVSNMSPEDSSIYLCSVERDRGREDTEAFFGQGTRLTVV.

The chain joins TRBV28 to TRBJ1-1; possible D gene TRBD1, 6 bases. V gave up 6 bases and J gave up 1 base, with 9 bases separating them. This CDR3 contains 13 residues. Germline CDR1 is MDHEN and CDR2 is SYDVKM. CDR3 nucleotides: TGTGCCAGCAGGTGGACAGAGAACACTGAAGCTTTCTTT. It codes for CASRWTENTEAFF.

The rearrangement joins TRBV30 to TRBJ2-2; 9 positions agree with TRBD2. The V segment lost 0 bases and the J segment 4 bases; nucleotides outside the gene matches: 6. The CDR3 consists of 16 residues. Per the germline V gene, CDR1 is GTSNPN and CDR2 is SVGIG (reference sequence). The CDR3 DNA reads as TGTGCCTGGAGTGTACTCAGCGGGAGGCGCACCGGGGAGCTGTTTTTT. Amino acid sequence: CAWSVLSGRRTGELFF.

The V gene is TRBV7-8, the J gene TRBJ2-7, with 10 bases identical to TRBD2. Losses at the gene ends were 2 bases for V and 4 bases for J; bases not matched to a gene: 14. The CDR3 is made up of 18 amino acids. Germline CDR1 reads SGHVS; CDR2 reads FQNEAQ. CDR3 bases: TGTGCCAGCAGCTTACCGCGCCCTTCTAGCGGGAGTAAATACGAGCAGTACTTC. The encoded protein is CASSLPRPSSGSKYEQYF.

J is TRBJ2-7 and V is TRBV14, with 10 bases identical to TRBD1. Germline V gene data show CDR1 as SGHDN and CDR2 as FVKESK. V shed 4 bases and J 3 bases; nucleotides not matched to a gene: 3. CDR3 length equals 14 residues. This CDR3 reads CASSPGQGNYEQYF. The CDR3 nucleotides read TGTGCCAGCAGCCCGGGACAGGGGAACTACGAGCAGTACTTC.

The rearrangement uses TRBV11-2 and TRBJ2-7, with D maybe TRBD2 (5 bases). The germline V gene encodes CDR1 SGHAT and CDR2 FQNNGV. The CDR3 covers 15 residues. V lost 5 bases and J lost 1, with 15 bases in between. CDR3 in amino acids: CASSPPGNRSYEQYF. Written as DNA, the CDR3 is TGTGCCAGCAGCCCCCCGGGGAATCGGTCCTACGAGCAGTACTTC.

The gene calls are TRBV6-1 and TRBJ2-7, with D hard to call. The length of the CDR3 is 12 residues. The germline CDR1 and CDR2 sequences are MNHNS and SASEGT. Trimming cost V 2 bases and J 6 bases, with 8 bases left between them. CDR3 amino acids: CASSEIVPEQYF. As DNA, the CDR3 is TGTGCCAGCAGTGAAATAGTCCCCGAGCAGTACTTC.

This clone was observed once. The chain is built from TRBV11-3 and TRBJ1-1; 7 positions match TRBD1. The J segment lost 2 bases and the V segment lost 3 bases, leaving 6 bases of the junction unmatched. The CDR3 sequence is 15 residues long. CDR1 SGHNT and CDR2 YENEEA come from the germline V gene. The CDR3: CASSLIGTENTEAFF. The CDR3, as DNA: TGTGCCAGCAGCTTGATCGGGACAGAAAACACTGAAGCTTTCTTT.

This clone appeared a single time. The rearrangement links TRBV6-6 to TRBJ2-1, with 7 bases aligning to TRBD2. CDR3 length equals 16 residues. The V segment lost 6 bases and the J segment 5 bases; nucleotides outside the gene matches: 13. Germline values: CDR1 MNHNY, CDR2 SVGAGI (reference sequence). The CDR3: CASRKQLSGRNNEQFF. CDR3 DNA: TGTGCCAGCAGAAAACAACTTTCCGGGAGGAACAATGAGCAGTTCTTC.

The gene calls are TRBV7-9 and TRBJ2-1; 9 nucleotides align to TRBD2. Germline V gene lookup returns CDR1 SEHNR and CDR2 FQNEAQ (reference sequence). Trimming removed 5 bases from V and 2 bases from J; junction bases left unmatched: 4. This CDR3 has 15 residues. The CDR3 region has the DNA TGTGCCAGCAGCCAAACTAGCGGGCCCTACAATGAGCAGTTCTTC. This sequence encodes CASSQTSGPYNEQFF.

This chain connects TRBV6-5 to TRBJ2-1, with 10 nucleotides matching TRBD2. Per germline, CDR1 MNHEY and CDR2 SVGAGI. J lost 9 bases, V lost 4 bases, and 12 bases had no gene match. CDR3 length: 16 amino acids. The chain's CDR3 is CASSFPRLAGRGEQFF. In DNA form, the CDR3 reads TGTGCCAGCAGTTTCCCTCGACTAGCGGGCCGCGGTGAGCAGTTCTTC.

The CDR3 DNA follows: TGTGCCAGCAGTCCCCCGGCAGGGGGAAGCACAGATACGCAGTATTTT. It codes for CASSPPAGGSTDTQYF. V gene TRBV7-6 combines with J gene TRBJ2-3, with 7 bases lining up with TRBD1. J gave up 0 bases and V 6 bases, and 9 bases lay outside the gene matches. Germline V lookup: CDR1 SGHVS, CDR2 FNYEAQ. This CDR3 is built from 16 residues. The entire variable domain, with the rest obtained from reference TRBV7-6 and TRBJ2-3, is as follows: GAGVSQSPRYKVTKRGQDVALRCDPISGHVSLYWYRQALGQGPEFLTYFNYEAQQDKSGLPNDRFSAERPEGSISTLTIQRTEQRDSAMYRCASSPPAGGSTDTQYFGPGTRLTVL.

V and J are TRBV5-4 and TRBJ1-2, with D maybe TRBD1 (6 bases). The CDR3 contains 14 residues. The germline V gene encodes CDR1 SGHNT and CDR2 YYREEE (reference sequence). The germline V and J ends were trimmed by 4 bases and 4 bases, with 14 bases remaining between them. DNA of the CDR3: TGTGCCAGCAGCCCAATACAGGGAAGCTATGGCTACACCTTC. Protein: CASSPIQGSYGYTF.